These T cell receptor beta chains were read from a single sample in a study of blood T cell repertoires in COVID-19. Sequenced by immunoSEQ multiplex PCR; TCRdb stores in-frame clones only, minus some. This table holds 300,000 to 350,000 clones, roughly 87% found once. The specimen was peripheral blood. All receptors come from an older woman with COVID-19, enrolled during active disease. Each CDR3 is given with its conserved first and last residue. Fields, in order: V gene, D gene, clone size, J gene, CDR3 protein, CDR3 DNA. D genes are given only for firm matches. Size values are once, few and many counts, or a class for expanded clones, and some rows have none.

v_call: TRBV5-6; d_call: NA; clone_size: NA; j_call: TRBJ1-5; cdr3_aa: CASSLAGQPQHF; cdr3_nt: TGTGCCAGCAGCTTGGCCGGTCAGCCCCAGCATTTT
v_call: TRBV28; d_call: TRBD1; clone_size: NA; j_call: TRBJ2-2; cdr3_aa: CATGGQGGTGELFF; cdr3_nt: TGTGCCACCGGTGGACAGGGCGGTACCGGGGAGCTGTTTTTT
v_call: TRBV6-4; d_call: TRBD1; clone_size: once; j_call: TRBJ1-5; cdr3_aa: CAWGQPRAHQPQHF; cdr3_nt: TGTGCCTGGGGACAGCCTAGGGCCCACCAGCCCCAGCATTTT
v_call: TRBV6-5; d_call: NA; clone_size: NA; j_call: TRBJ2-7; cdr3_aa: CASSYSSRAYEQYF; cdr3_nt: TGTGCCAGCAGTTACTCCTCCAGGGCCTACGAGCAGTACTTC
v_call: TRBV3-1/TRBV3-2; d_call: NA; clone_size: NA; j_call: TRBJ2-3; cdr3_aa: CASSQDGRAGFTDTQYF; cdr3_nt: TGTGCCAGCAGCCAAGATGGTCGGGCGGGTTTCACAGATACGCAGTATTTT
v_call: TRBV9; d_call: NA; clone_size: NA; j_call: TRBJ2-7; cdr3_aa: CASSVGEGDFRDYEQYF; cdr3_nt: TGTGCCAGCAGCGTAGGGGAGGGGGACTTCAGGGACTACGAGCAGTACTTC
v_call: TRBV15; d_call: TRBD1; clone_size: once; j_call: TRBJ1-4; cdr3_aa: CATSTGQVPSNEKLFF; cdr3_nt: TGTGCCACCAGCACCGGACAGGTGCCATCTAATGAAAAACTGTTTTTT
v_call: TRBV5-5; d_call: NA; clone_size: NA; j_call: TRBJ2-2; cdr3_aa: CASSLLQSGDGNTGELFF; cdr3_nt: TGTGCCAGCAGTCTACTTCAGAGCGGTGACGGGAACACCGGGGAGCTGTTTTTT
v_call: TRBV27; d_call: NA; clone_size: NA; j_call: TRBJ1-2; cdr3_aa: CASRVGQTVAGGYTF; cdr3_nt: TGTGCCAGCAGGGTTGGACAGACGGTGGCCGGTGGCTACACCTTC
v_call: TRBV7-8; d_call: NA; clone_size: NA; j_call: TRBJ1-6; cdr3_aa: CASSPGSSYNSPLHF; cdr3_nt: TGTGCCAGCAGCCCGGGGAGCTCCTATAATTCACCCCTCCACTTT
v_call: TRBV4-1; d_call: NA; clone_size: once; j_call: TRBJ1-5; cdr3_aa: CASSEGLNRARQPQHF; cdr3_nt: TGCGCCAGCAGCGAAGGGTTGAACAGGGCTCGTCAGCCCCAGCATTTT
v_call: TRBV5-1; d_call: NA; clone_size: NA; j_call: TRBJ1-1; cdr3_aa: CASSIGENTEAFF; cdr3_nt: TGCGCCAGCAGCATAGGGGAGAACACTGAAGCTTTCTTT
v_call: TRBV18; d_call: NA; clone_size: NA; j_call: TRBJ2-1; cdr3_aa: CASSPAQGDEQFF; cdr3_nt: TGTGCCAGCTCACCAGCACAGGGAGATGAGCAGTTCTTC
v_call: TRBV7-9; d_call: NA; clone_size: NA; j_call: TRBJ1-1; cdr3_aa: CASSSYRVFAEAFF; cdr3_nt: TGTGCCAGCTCCTCTTACAGGGTGTTCGCTGAAGCTTTCTTT
v_call: TRBV5-1; d_call: NA; clone_size: NA; j_call: TRBJ2-3; cdr3_aa: CASSLLPGLRSDTQYF; cdr3_nt: TGCGCCAGCAGCTTACTCCCGGGACTTCGATCCGATACGCAGTATTTT
v_call: TRBV25-1; d_call: NA; clone_size: NA; j_call: TRBJ2-3; cdr3_aa: CASSGYTDTQYF; cdr3_nt: TGTGCCAGCAGTGGTTACACAGATACGCAGTATTTT
v_call: TRBV11-2; d_call: TRBD2; clone_size: NA; j_call: TRBJ2-3; cdr3_aa: CASSLGLAGADTQYF; cdr3_nt: TGTGCCAGCAGCTTAGGCCTAGCGGGGGCAGATACGCAGTATTTT
v_call: TRBV18; d_call: NA; clone_size: NA; j_call: TRBJ1-1; cdr3_aa: CASSPDRLMNTEAFF; cdr3_nt: TGTGCCAGCTCACCCGACAGGCTCATGAACACTGAAGCTTTCTTT
v_call: TRBV19; d_call: NA; clone_size: NA; j_call: TRBJ1-4; cdr3_aa: CASSKTINEKLFF; cdr3_nt: TGTGCCAGTAGTAAAACTATTAATGAAAAACTGTTTTTT
v_call: TRBV27; d_call: TRBD1; clone_size: NA; j_call: TRBJ1-6; cdr3_aa: CASSPAGGRRGSPLHF; cdr3_nt: TGTGCCAGCAGTCCTGCAGGGGGCAGGAGGGGTTCACCCCTCCACTTT
v_call: TRBV27; d_call: NA; clone_size: NA; j_call: TRBJ1-1; cdr3_aa: CASSYGGAPEAFF; cdr3_nt: TGTGCCAGCAGTTACGGCGGGGCTCCTGAGGCTTTCTTT
v_call: TRBV5-1; d_call: NA; clone_size: NA; j_call: TRBJ1-2; cdr3_aa: CASSLTGSGYTF; cdr3_nt: TGCGCCAGCAGCTTGACAGGGTCAGGCTACACCTTC
v_call: TRBV2; d_call: NA; clone_size: NA; j_call: TRBJ1-1; cdr3_aa: CASSVRGEGEAFF; cdr3_nt: TGTGCCAGCAGTGTCAGGGGTGAAGGTGAAGCTTTCTTT
v_call: TRBV4-1; d_call: NA; clone_size: NA; j_call: TRBJ1-1; cdr3_aa: CASSQVEGEGEAFF; cdr3_nt: TGCGCCAGCAGCCAAGTAGAGGGGGAGGGTGAAGCTTTCTTT
v_call: TRBV5-6; d_call: TRBD1; clone_size: NA; j_call: TRBJ1-6; cdr3_aa: CASSLAGQVGSPLHF; cdr3_nt: TGTGCCAGCAGCTTGGCGGGACAGGTCGGTTCACCCCTCCACTTT
v_call: TRBV11-2; d_call: NA; clone_size: NA; j_call: TRBJ1-2; cdr3_aa: CASSPRHARGYTF; cdr3_nt: TGTGCCAGCAGCCCACGACATGCTCGAGGCTACACCTTC
v_call: TRBV3-1/TRBV3-2; d_call: TRBD2; clone_size: NA; j_call: TRBJ2-2; cdr3_aa: CASTSPPAGGTGELFF; cdr3_nt: TGTGCCAGCACCTCCCCCCCGGCGGGGGGGACAGGGGAGCTGTTTTTT
v_call: TRBV6-6; d_call: NA; clone_size: once; j_call: TRBJ2-3; cdr3_aa: CASSTRDMSTDTQYF; cdr3_nt: TGTGCCAGCAGTACCCGGGACATGAGCACAGATACGCAGTATTTT
v_call: TRBV18; d_call: NA; clone_size: NA; j_call: TRBJ1-1; cdr3_aa: CASSPSPTVMNTEAFF; cdr3_nt: TGTGCCAGCTCACCCAGTCCGACAGTGATGAACACTGAAGCTTTCTTT
v_call: TRBV19; d_call: NA; clone_size: NA; j_call: TRBJ1-2; cdr3_aa: CASSIVPGLYGYTF; cdr3_nt: TGTGCCAGTAGTATAGTCCCAGGGCTCTATGGCTACACCTTC
v_call: TRBV30; d_call: TRBD1; clone_size: NA; j_call: TRBJ1-1; cdr3_aa: CAWSGTGQGEDEAFF; cdr3_nt: TGTGCCTGGAGTGGAACCGGACAGGGGGAGGATGAAGCTTTCTTT
v_call: TRBV6-5; d_call: NA; clone_size: NA; j_call: TRBJ1-2; cdr3_aa: CASSPEADYGYTF; cdr3_nt: TGTGCCAGCAGCCCCGAGGCTGACTATGGCTACACCTTC
v_call: TRBV4-1; d_call: NA; clone_size: NA; j_call: TRBJ1-4; cdr3_aa: CASSHDIPKATNEKLFF; cdr3_nt: TGCGCCAGCAGCCATGACATTCCAAAGGCAACTAATGAAAAACTGTTTTTT
v_call: TRBV12-3/TRBV12-4; d_call: NA; clone_size: few; j_call: TRBJ2-7; cdr3_aa: CASSFEYEQYF; cdr3_nt: TGTGCCAGCAGTTTCGAGTACGAGCAGTACTTC
v_call: TRBV2; d_call: TRBD2; clone_size: NA; j_call: TRBJ2-5; cdr3_aa: CASGGGGETQYF; cdr3_nt: TGTGCCAGTGGGGGGGGAGGCGAGACCCAGTACTTC
v_call: TRBV6-5; d_call: NA; clone_size: NA; j_call: TRBJ1-6; cdr3_aa: CASSFSTWNSPLHF; cdr3_nt: TGTGCCAGCAGTTTTTCGACTTGGAATTCACCCCTCCACTTT
v_call: TRBV28; d_call: TRBD1; clone_size: NA; j_call: TRBJ1-3; cdr3_aa: CASSTTGESSGNTIYF; cdr3_nt: TGTGCCAGCAGTACTACAGGGGAGAGCTCTGGAAACACCATATATTTT
v_call: TRBV6-4; d_call: NA; clone_size: once; j_call: TRBJ1-2; cdr3_aa: CASTGRTRLTNYGYTF; cdr3_nt: TGTGCCAGCACAGGACGGACTAGACTGACTAACTATGGCTACACCTTC
v_call: TRBV7-9; d_call: NA; clone_size: NA; j_call: TRBJ1-6; cdr3_aa: CASSSWSGGDNSPLHF; cdr3_nt: TGTGCCAGCAGCTCTTGGTCCGGGGGAGATAATTCACCCCTCCACTTT
v_call: TRBV18; d_call: NA; clone_size: NA; j_call: TRBJ1-2; cdr3_aa: CASSPLDSLTNYGYTF; cdr3_nt: TGTGCCAGCTCACCCCTGGACAGTTTAACTAACTATGGCTACACCTTC
v_call: TRBV5-1; d_call: NA; clone_size: NA; j_call: TRBJ1-1; cdr3_aa: CASSLYQGTPVNTEAFF; cdr3_nt: TGCGCCAGCAGCTTGTATCAGGGGACGCCCGTGAACACTGAAGCTTTCTTT
v_call: TRBV9; d_call: TRBD2; clone_size: NA; j_call: TRBJ2-1; cdr3_aa: CASSATSGSYNEQFF; cdr3_nt: TGTGCCAGCAGCGCTACTAGCGGGAGCTACAATGAGCAGTTCTTC
v_call: TRBV6-2/TRBV6-3; d_call: NA; clone_size: NA; j_call: TRBJ2-1; cdr3_aa: CASSNQAPVYNEQFF; cdr3_nt: TGTGCCAGCAGTAATCAGGCGCCCGTTTACAATGAGCAGTTCTTC
v_call: TRBV5-8; d_call: TRBD2; clone_size: NA; j_call: TRBJ2-4; cdr3_aa: CASSLAGIQNIQYF; cdr3_nt: TGTGCCAGCAGCTTAGCGGGAATCCAAAACATTCAGTACTTC
v_call: TRBV7-8; d_call: TRBD2; clone_size: few; j_call: TRBJ2-7; cdr3_aa: CASSPGTSYNSYEQYF; cdr3_nt: TGTGCCAGCAGCCCAGGGACTAGCTATAACTCCTACGAGCAGTACTTC
v_call: TRBV29-1; d_call: TRBD1; clone_size: NA; j_call: TRBJ1-2; cdr3_aa: CSSSGQGNYGYTF; cdr3_nt: TGCAGCTCCTCGGGACAGGGAAACTATGGCTACACCTTC
v_call: TRBV28; d_call: TRBD1; clone_size: NA; j_call: TRBJ2-1; cdr3_aa: CASLQGIQFF; cdr3_nt: TGTGCCAGCCTACAGGGGATACAGTTCTTC
v_call: TRBV30; d_call: TRBD1; clone_size: NA; j_call: TRBJ2-7; cdr3_aa: CAWSEPTDRGTYEQYF; cdr3_nt: TGTGCCTGGAGCGAGCCTACGGACAGGGGGACCTACGAGCAGTACTTC
v_call: TRBV6-5; d_call: NA; clone_size: NA; j_call: TRBJ2-3; cdr3_aa: CASIRNRATDTQYF; cdr3_nt: TGTGCCAGCATTCGTAACAGGGCGACGGATACGCAGTATTTT
v_call: TRBV9; d_call: TRBD1; clone_size: NA; j_call: TRBJ1-1; cdr3_aa: CASSVTGGSDLNTEAFF; cdr3_nt: TGTGCCAGCAGCGTGACAGGGGGTAGTGACCTGAACACTGAAGCTTTCTTT
v_call: TRBV28; d_call: NA; clone_size: NA; j_call: TRBJ2-7; cdr3_aa: CASREGAEQYF; cdr3_nt: TGTGCCAGCAGAGAGGGAGCCGAGCAGTACTTC
v_call: TRBV2; d_call: NA; clone_size: NA; j_call: TRBJ1-5; cdr3_aa: CASSWDISNQPQHF; cdr3_nt: TGTGCCAGCAGTTGGGACATTAGCAATCAGCCCCAGCATTTT
v_call: TRBV19; d_call: NA; clone_size: NA; j_call: TRBJ1-2; cdr3_aa: CASSLPGVSYGYTF; cdr3_nt: TGTGCCAGTAGCCTCCCGGGGGTCAGCTATGGCTACACCTTC
v_call: TRBV19; d_call: NA; clone_size: once; j_call: TRBJ1-2; cdr3_aa: CASSLRPERDGYTF; cdr3_nt: TGTGCCAGTAGTCTTCGACCGGAGCGGGATGGCTACACCTTC
v_call: TRBV9; d_call: TRBD1; clone_size: NA; j_call: TRBJ1-1; cdr3_aa: CASSVGPTGGNAEAFF; cdr3_nt: TGTGCCAGCAGCGTGGGACCGACAGGGGGCAATGCTGAAGCTTTCTTT